The clone carrying this T cell receptor (beta chain) was recorded many times. A process of 5'RACE template switching, which added a universal primer site and UMIs, was used to make TCR cDNA. In TCRdb, the 5' RACE reads were re-called with MiXCR into one record per CDR3 protein. The data hold roughly 32,000 distinct CDR3 sequences, with 10% observed a single time. Germline V gene sequence: CDR1 SGHTA, CDR2 FQGNSA. This CDR3 has 13 amino acids. The J segment lost 6 bases and the V segment lost 7 bases, leaving 5 bases of the junction unmatched. The data originate from a study of T cells after yellow fever vaccination. Study-level information: CD3, CD45RA, CCR7 and CD95 guided sorting of the EM, EMRA, CM and Tscm memory subsets. Study-wide results and limits: The study noted that FACS-sorted repertoires could contain abundant clonotypes contaminating from the bulk population.

Specimen: PBMCs, either bulk or a sorted T-cell subset (CD4+, CD8+, memory, or dextramer-sorted; not recorded which), collected around 15 days after the first yellow fever vaccination. This TCR was sampled from a young man who received the YFV17D yellow fever vaccine. The chain is built from TRBV7-2 and TRBJ1-4, with TRBD1 matching 7 bases. CDR3 sequence (DNA): TGTGCCAGCAAAAAGGGGGCCTATGAAAAACTGTTTTTT. It encodes CASKKGAYEKLFF.